The 17 T cell receptor beta chains below come from one sample, sequenced in a study of cytomegalovirus exposure and HLA in healthy donors. Clones were read by immunoSEQ multiplex PCR, and TCRdb kept only the in-frame ones, dropping some. The data contain about 120,000 clones, about 85% of them singletons. Sequencing used PBMCs. The receptors come from a woman aged 25 to 45 in good health and CMV-seronegative.

This sequence joins TRBV11-2 and TRBJ1-6; maybe TRBD1 (6 bases). V lost 5 bases and J lost 9, with 14 bases in between. Germline CDR1 and CDR2: SGHAT and FQNNGV. The CDR3 extends over 14 amino acids. CDR3 bases: TGTGCCAGCAGCCCAGGGTTCAGGGGTTCACCCCTCCACTTT. Its translation: CASSPGFRGSPLHF.

The chain combines TRBV6-6 with TRBJ2-5; 8 nucleotides agree with TRBD2. The ends lost 10 bases at V and 9 bases at J; junction bases unmatched: 13. This CDR3 comprises 13 residues. The germline CDR1 and CDR2 sequences are MNHNY and SVGAGI (reference sequence). This CDR3 is CATTGTREGSQYF. CDR3 nucleotides: TGTGCCACCACCGGGACTAGGGAAGGGTCCCAGTACTTC.

CDR3 DNA: TGTGCCAGCAGTACAAGCCAGGGGGTGAACACCGGGGAGCTGTTTTTT. Encoded protein: CASSTSQGVNTGELFF. The rearrangement links TRBV27 to TRBJ2-2, with 7 positions matching TRBD1. Germline lookup yields CDR1 MNHEY and CDR2 SMNVEV (reference sequence). This CDR3 is 16 amino acids long. The V and J ends lost 5 bases and 1 base, in that order; junction bases with no gene match: 7.

This rearrangement joins TRBV21-1 to TRBJ2-2; the DNA was not used to check the table's D call, TRBD2. TRBV21-1 is a pseudogene segment. This CDR3 is 19 amino acids long. The CDR3 reads CASSAWGQRGLSNTGELFF. Written as DNA, the CDR3 is TGTGCCAGCAGCGCTTGGGGGCAGCGGGGGCTTTCGAACACCGGGGAGCTGTTTTTT.

The chain has TRBV2 and TRBJ2-3, with 9 bases matching TRBD2. The V segment lost 4 bases and the J segment 0 bases; nucleotides outside the gene matches: 8. This CDR3 spans 17 amino acids. Germline CDR1 is SNHLY and CDR2 is FYNNEI. The chain's CDR3 is CASSALSSGGSTDTQYF. The CDR3 nucleotides are TGTGCCAGCAGTGCCCTGAGTAGCGGGGGTAGCACAGATACGCAGTATTTT.

A remark on this clone: One end of the junction is discordant with germline, which a read error may explain. V gene TRBV7-7 combines with J gene TRBJ2-1; TRBD2 agrees at 9 bases. This CDR3 region has 15 residues. Germline V gives CDR1 SSHAT, CDR2 FNYEAQ (reference sequence). CDR3 protein: CASSLEAGGDNEQFF. CDR3 nucleotide sequence: TGTGCTAGCAGCTTAGAGGCGGGGGGGGACAATGAGCAGTTCTTC.

The V gene is TRBV5-1, the J gene TRBJ1-4; maybe TRBD1 (6 bases). The CDR3 spans 15 residues. CDR1 SGHRS and CDR2 YFSETQ come from the germline V gene. V lost 0 bases, J lost 3 bases, and 9 bases lay in between. The CDR3: CASSLVQGSNEKLFF. The CDR3 DNA reads TGCGCCAGCAGCTTGGTGCAGGGGTCTAATGAAAAACTGTTTTTT.

The chain has TRBV7-2 and TRBJ2-2; a weak D match, TRBD2 (7 bases). Trimming cost V 4 bases and J 5 bases, with 14 bases left between them. The length of the CDR3 is 15 residues. Germline V lookup: CDR1 SGHTA, CDR2 FQGNSA. CDR3 coding DNA: TGTGCCAGCAGCTCGCGGGGGCTGGGGACCGGGGAGCTGTTTTTT. Residues: CASSSRGLGTGELFF. Together with reference TRBV7-2 and TRBJ2-2, the CDR3 gives the full variable domain: GAGVSQSPSNKVTEKGKDVELRCDPISGHTALYWYRQSLGQGLEFLIYFQGNSAPDKSGLPSDRFSAERTGGSVSTLTIQRTQQEDSAVYLCASSSRGLGTGELFFGEGSRLTVL.

This chain joins TRBV7-3 and TRBJ2-2, with a weak D call TRBD2 (7 bases). This CDR3 comprises 17 residues. Germline V gene data show CDR1 as SGHTA and CDR2 as FQGTGA. V shed 4 bases and J shed 2 bases, with 17 bases lying between them. CDR3 bases: TGTGCCAGCAGCTCCCAAGGGGCGGGGGCCAACACCGGGGAGCTGTTTTTT. Translated: CASSSQGAGANTGELFF.

The chain has TRBV6-5 and TRBJ1-2; the D gene is possibly TRBD1 (5 bases). The germline CDR1 and CDR2 sequences are MNHEY and SVGAGI. This CDR3 has 15 residues. V was pared by 3 bases and J by 4 bases, with 15 bases between. CDR3 nucleotide sequence: TGTGCCAGCAGTTATAACCAGGGAAGCATCTATGGCTACACCTTC. This codes for CASSYNQGSIYGYTF.

This rearrangement joins TRBV7-3 to TRBJ1-1; D gene unclear. Trimming cost V 1 base and J 0 bases, with 12 bases left between them. CDR3 length equals 16 residues. In germline, CDR1 is SGHTA, CDR2 FQGTGA. The DNA for the CDR3 is TGTGCCAGCAGCTTAATGGGCGGGAACCTGAACACTGAAGCTTTCTTT. Protein sequence: CASSLMGGNLNTEAFF.

The gene calls are TRBV2 and TRBJ1-5, with 8 positions matching TRBD1. Trimming at V came to 8 bases and at J to 1 base, leaving 4 bases not matched to a gene. Germline V gives CDR1 SNHLY, CDR2 FYNNEI. The CDR3 has 14 residues. The CDR3 loop reads CASDRGGSNQPQHF. CDR3 DNA sequence: TGTGCCAGCGACAGGGGAGGGAGCAATCAGCCCCAGCATTTT.

This chain links TRBV2 with TRBJ1-1, with 10 bases aligning to TRBD1. This CDR3 comprises 12 residues. The ends lost 6 bases at V and 11 bases at J; junction bases unmatched: 6. Germline CDR1 is SNHLY and CDR2 is FYNNEI. Here the CDR3 reads CASRTGGAGAFF. As DNA, the CDR3 is TGTGCCAGCAGGACAGGGGGCGCTGGGGCTTTCTTT. Based on the CDR3 plus reference TRBV2 and TRBJ1-1, the full variable domain is EPEVTQTPSHQVTQMGQEVILRCVPISNHLYFYWYRQILGQKVEFLVSFYNNEISEKSEIFDDQFSVERPDGSNFTLKIRSTKLEDSAMYFCASRTGGAGAFFGQGTRLTVV.

The chain carries TRBV6-5 and TRBJ1-5, with a weak D call TRBD1 (5 bases). This CDR3 contains 15 residues. Trimming left V 10 bases short and J 0 bases short, with 16 bases between. Germline CDR1 and CDR2: MNHEY and SVGAGI. The CDR3 spells CATSPTEYSNQPQHF. In DNA form, the CDR3 reads TGTGCCACCTCCCCGACAGAATATAGCAATCAGCCCCAGCATTTT.

CDR3 region: CASSLDRTQYF. CDR3 nucleotide sequence: TGTGCCAGCAGCTTGGACAGGACCCAGTACTTC. The rearrangement links TRBV5-8 to TRBJ2-5, with D unclear. CDR1 and CDR2 from the germline V gene are SGHTS and YDEGEE. The CDR3 loop spans 11 amino acids. V was clipped by 0 bases and J by 7 bases, with 4 bases between them.

The chain carries TRBV5-1 and TRBJ2-7, with D maybe TRBD2 (5 bases). V lost 4 bases and J 6 bases, leaving 20 bases between the germline ends. The length of the CDR3 is 15 residues. Germline V gene sequence: CDR1 SGHRS, CDR2 YFSETQ. CDR3 region: CASSPDEGLRIEQYF. DNA of the CDR3: TGCGCCAGCAGCCCGGATGAGGGCCTACGCATCGAGCAGTACTTC.

This chain links TRBV7-2 with TRBJ2-5; D is possibly TRBD1 (6 bases). Per the germline V gene, CDR1 is SGHTA and CDR2 is FQGNSA. Trimming left V 5 bases short and J 4 bases short, with 17 bases between. This CDR3 spans 15 amino acids. The CDR3 DNA reads TGTGCCAGCAGCATCATCGCAGGGGTGGTAGAGACCCAGTACTTC. Translating gives CASSIIAGVVETQYF.